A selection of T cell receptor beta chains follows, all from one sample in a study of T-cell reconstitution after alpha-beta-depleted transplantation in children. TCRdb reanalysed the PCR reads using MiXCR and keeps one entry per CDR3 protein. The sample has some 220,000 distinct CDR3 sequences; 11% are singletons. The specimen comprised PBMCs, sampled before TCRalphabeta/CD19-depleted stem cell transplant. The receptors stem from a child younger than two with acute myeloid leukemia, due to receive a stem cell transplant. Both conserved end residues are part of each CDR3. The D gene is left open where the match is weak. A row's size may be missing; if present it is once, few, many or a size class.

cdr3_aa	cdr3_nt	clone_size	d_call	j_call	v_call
CSVEDPGTGLNIQYF	TGCAGCGTTGAAGACCCCGGGACAGGGTTAAACATTCAGTACTTC	many	TRBD1	TRBJ2-4	TRBV29-1
CASSSGYTGELFF	TGCGCCAGCAGCTCCGGGTACACCGGGGAGCTGTTTTTT	-	-	TRBJ2-2	TRBV5-1
CASSVESSGSTDTQYF	TGTGCCAGCAGCGTAGAGTCTAGCGGGTCCACAGATACGCAGTATTTT	many	TRBD2	TRBJ2-3	TRBV9
CASKGRPDTQYF	TGTGCCAGCAAGGGTCGGCCAGATACGCAGTATTTT	-	-	TRBJ2-3	TRBV6-5
CASSSLGQGNYGYTF	TGTGCCAGCAGTTCCCTCGGGCAGGGTAACTATGGCTACACCTTC	many	-	TRBJ1-2	TRBV27
CASSFRSINEQFF	TGTGCCAGCAGCTTCAGATCCATCAATGAGCAGTTCTTC	many	-	TRBJ2-1	TRBV7-8
CASSLDLNTEAFF	TGTGCCAGCAGTTTAGATCTGAACACTGAAGCTTTCTTT	many	-	TRBJ1-1	TRBV12-3/TRBV12-4
CASRRQGGNQPQHF	TGTGCCAGCAGAAGACAGGGGGGCAATCAGCCCCAGCATTTT	many	TRBD1	TRBJ1-5	TRBV12-3/TRBV12-4
CASSLSDLEAFF	TGTGCCAGCAGTTTATCGGACCTTGAAGCTTTCTTT	many	-	TRBJ1-1	TRBV28
CASSPQEGTSGNTIYF	TGTGCCAGCAGCCCCCAGGAGGGAACCTCTGGAAACACCATATATTTT	many	-	TRBJ1-3	TRBV7-2
CASSPRQVWTGELFF	TGTGCCAGCAGCCCCCGACAGGTTTGGACCGGGGAGCTGTTTTTT	many	-	TRBJ2-2	TRBV14
CASSLLAGNEQFF	TGTGCCAGCAGTTTACTAGCGGGCAATGAGCAGTTCTTC	many	TRBD2	TRBJ2-1	TRBV12-3/TRBV12-4
CASRLTASSTDTQYF	TGCGCCAGCCGATTGACAGCCTCAAGCACAGATACGCAGTATTTT	many	-	TRBJ2-3	TRBV10-2
CSVQGTSNQPQHF	TGCAGCGTTCAGGGTACGAGCAATCAGCCCCAGCATTTT	many	-	TRBJ1-5	TRBV29-1
CAWSSRGTDTQYF	TGTGCCTGGAGTTCCCGTGGCACAGATACGCAGTATTTT	few	-	TRBJ2-3	TRBV30
CSVEGRVNTEAFF	TGCAGCGTTGAAGGGCGGGTGAACACTGAAGCTTTCTTT	many	-	TRBJ1-1	TRBV29-1
CASSLAGTSADTQYF	TGCGCCAGCAGCTTGGCGGGGACTAGTGCAGATACGCAGTATTTT	many	TRBD2	TRBJ2-3	TRBV5-1
CASSRNTRVRLAGTDTQYF	TGTGCCAGCAGCCGAAACACTCGGGTTAGACTAGCGGGCACAGATACGCAGTATTTT	many	TRBD2	TRBJ2-3	TRBV4-2
CALKRGNDEKLFF	TGTGCCCTCAAGCGGGGGAACGATGAAAAACTGTTTTTT	many	-	TRBJ1-4	TRBV19
CASSLGLAGVNEQFF	TGTGCCAGCAGTTTGGGTCTAGCGGGAGTCAATGAGCAGTTCTTC	many	TRBD2	TRBJ2-1	TRBV27
CSARGQTYEQYF	TGCAGTGCTAGGGGACAAACCTACGAGCAGTACTTC	many	-	TRBJ2-7	TRBV20-1
CASSLWDRTF	TGTGCCAGCAGCTTATGGGACAGGACCTTC	-	TRBD1	TRBJ1-2	TRBV7-2
CASSPQGTYNEQFF	TGTGCCAGCAGCCCTCAGGGGACCTACAATGAGCAGTTCTTC	many	-	TRBJ2-1	TRBV7-2
CATSRDLSAGYTF	TGTGCCACCAGCAGAGATCTAAGTGCTGGCTACACCTTC	many	-	TRBJ1-2	TRBV15
CAISESGNEQFF	TGTGCCATCAGTGAGTCCGGCAATGAGCAGTTCTTC	-	-	TRBJ2-1	TRBV10-3
CSAREGTGVVGELFF	TGCAGTGCTAGAGAGGGGACAGGGGTAGTCGGGGAGCTGTTTTTT	many	TRBD1	TRBJ2-2	TRBV20-1
CASRPSPGSGANVLTF	TGTGCCAGCAGACCTTCCCCGGGATCCGGGGCCAACGTCCTGACTTTC	many	-	TRBJ2-6	TRBV7-2
CASRGGQGRGQPQHF	TGTGCCAGCAGGGGAGGACAGGGGAGGGGTCAGCCCCAGCATTTT	-	TRBD1	TRBJ1-5	TRBV12-3/TRBV12-4
CAISEGTGGQQPQHF	TGTGCCATCAGTGAAGGGACAGGGGGTCAACAGCCCCAGCATTTT	many	TRBD1	TRBJ1-5	TRBV10-3
CATSRDRGGGYGYTF	TGTGCCACCAGCAGAGATCGAGGGGGCGGCTATGGCTACACCTTC	many	TRBD1	TRBJ1-2	TRBV15
CASSPGENGEQFF	TGTGCCAGCAGCCCCGGTGAGAACGGTGAGCAGTTCTTC	-	-	TRBJ2-1	TRBV5-5
CASSLARTSGRYEQYF	TGTGCCAGCAGCTTAGCGCGGACTAGCGGGAGGTACGAGCAGTACTTC	many	TRBD2	TRBJ2-7	TRBV7-2
CAISLSQSREQYF	TGTGCCATCAGCCTTTCCCAGTCTCGGGAGCAGTACTTC	many	-	TRBJ2-7	TRBV10-3
CASSIRTGSTDTQYF	TGTGCCAGTAGTATCCGGACAGGCAGCACAGATACGCAGTATTTT	many	TRBD1	TRBJ2-3	TRBV19
CASSFGGLGTQYF	TGTGCCAGCAGTTTTGGGGGGCTGGGTACGCAGTATTTT	-	-	TRBJ2-3	TRBV12-3/TRBV12-4
CASSPGRINEQFF	TGTGCCAGCTCACCGGGACGTATAAATGAGCAGTTCTTC	many	-	TRBJ2-1	TRBV18
CASSSPLGGMYEQYF	TGTGCCAGCAGTTCACCCCTGGGGGGGATGTACGAGCAGTACTTC	-	TRBD2	TRBJ2-7	TRBV28
CASSWQGGTGELFF	TGTGCCAGCAGCTGGCAGGGAGGAACCGGGGAGCTGTTTTTT	many	-	TRBJ2-2	TRBV5-6
CASSLGDSLVVNEQFF	TGTGCCAGCAGCTTAGGCGACTCCCTGGTTGTGAATGAGCAGTTCTTC	many	-	TRBJ2-1	TRBV7-9
CSLAGLNLYEQYF	TGCAGTCTAGCGGGCCTGAATCTCTACGAGCAGTACTTC	many	TRBD2	TRBJ2-7	TRBV20-1